Listed below are T cell receptor beta chains from one sample, sequenced in a study of blood T cell repertoires in COVID-19. Clones were sequenced by immunoSEQ multiplex PCR, and TCRdb holds only the in-frame ones, with some missing. The sample has some 200,000 clones, roughly 80% seen once. Sequencing was carried out using peripheral blood. These TCRs come from a woman in her sixties or seventies who had recovered from COVID-19. CDR3s include the opening cysteine and the closing phenylalanine or tryptophan. Fields, in order: D gene, clone size, J gene, V gene, CDR3 protein, CDR3 DNA. A D gene is named only where the DNA matches it firmly. Size values are once, few and many counts, or a class for expanded clones, and some rows have none.

.	.	TRBJ1-2	TRBV9	CASSAMGGNYGYTF	TGTGCCAGCAGCGCCATGGGAGGGAACTATGGCTACACCTTC
.	once	TRBJ2-2	TRBV7-2	CASRITGTGELFF	TGTGCCAGCAGGATTACAGGGACCGGGGAGCTGTTTTTT
TRBD1	.	TRBJ2-2	TRBV6-5	CASRLTGVNTGELFF	TGTGCCAGCAGACTTACAGGGGTGAACACCGGGGAGCTGTTTTTT
TRBD2	once	TRBJ2-3	TRBV19	CASRLELAADTQYF	TGTGCCAGTAGACTAGAACTAGCGGCAGATACGCAGTATTTT
TRBD2	few	TRBJ2-3	TRBV4-1	CASSQGGGMRDTQYF	TGCGCCAGCAGCCAAGGCGGGGGGATGCGCGATACGCAGTATTTT
.	.	TRBJ2-3	TRBV10-3	CAISENRPDTQYF	TGTGCCATCAGTGAGAACAGGCCAGATACGCAGTATTTT
TRBD1	.	TRBJ1-3	TRBV18	CASSPPGQASGNTIYF	TGTGCCAGCTCACCACCGGGACAGGCCTCTGGAAACACCATATATTTT
TRBD1	.	TRBJ1-2	TRBV7-2	CASSEDLTGGGYTF	TGTGCCAGCAGCGAAGACCTGACAGGGGGCGGCTACACCTTC
.	.	TRBJ1-1	TRBV4-2	CASSQEAGGNTEAFF	TGTGCCAGCAGCCAAGAAGCAGGAGGTAACACTGAAGCTTTCTTT
TRBD1	.	TRBJ1-2	TRBV12-5	CTEGQGEGYTF	TGTACCGAGGGTCAGGGGGAAGGCTACACCTTC
.	medium-sized	TRBJ2-7	TRBV30	CAWAGRDSYEQYF	TGTGCCTGGGCGGGCAGGGACTCCTACGAGCAGTACTTC
TRBD2	.	TRBJ2-4	TRBV11-2	CASSLRASGLLAKNIQYF	TGTGCCAGCAGCTTAAGGGCTAGCGGGCTACTGGCCAAAAACATTCAGTACTTC
TRBD2	.	TRBJ2-1	TRBV11-2	CASSRGLAGGNEQFF	TGTGCCAGCAGTCGAGGACTAGCGGGGGGGAATGAGCAGTTCTTC
TRBD1	.	TRBJ2-7	TRBV2	CASSLDRVGSYEQYF	TGTGCCAGCAGTCTCGACAGGGTGGGGTCCTACGAGCAGTACTTC
TRBD1	.	TRBJ1-1	TRBV14	CASSQDEGQVESEAFF	TGTGCCAGCAGCCAAGACGAGGGACAGGTAGAATCTGAAGCTTTCTTT
.	.	TRBJ2-7	TRBV20-1	CSARGGGWEYF	TGCAGTGCTAGAGGGGGGGGCTGGGAGTACTTC
.	.	TRBJ1-1	TRBV5-4	CASSTGTQTEAFF	TGTGCCAGCAGCACCGGGACACAGACTGAAGCTTTCTTT
.	.	TRBJ1-1	TRBV7-3	CASSSRGNTEAFF	TGTGCCAGCAGCAGTCGCGGAAACACTGAAGCTTTCTTT
.	.	TRBJ2-5	TRBV4-2	CASSQEGTRRGETQYF	TGTGCCAGCAGCCAAGAAGGGACTCGACGTGGGGAGACCCAGTACTTC
TRBD1	.	TRBJ1-2	TRBV19	CASSGLGTGEDGYTF	TGTGCCAGTAGTGGCCTTGGGACAGGGGAAGATGGCTACACCTTC
TRBD2	.	TRBJ2-3	TRBV11-2	CASSLRGGGFTDTQYF	TGTGCCAGCAGCTTAAGGGGCGGGGGGTTCACAGATACGCAGTATTTT
TRBD2	.	TRBJ2-3	TRBV9	CASSVVPSSGGRDTQYF	TGTGCCAGCAGCGTAGTCCCCTCGAGCGGGGGGAGGGATACGCAGTATTTT
.	.	TRBJ2-2	TRBV5-1	CASSLVGQTLMNTGELFF	TGCGCCAGCAGCTTGGTAGGACAGACCCTAATGAACACCGGGGAGCTGTTTTTT
.	.	TRBJ1-4	TRBV3-1/TRBV3-2	CASSQYTAEKLFF	TGTGCCAGCAGCCAATATACAGCCGAAAAACTGTTTTTT
.	.	TRBJ1-1	TRBV7-5	CARRARPPLNSNTEAFF	TGTGCCAGGAGGGCAAGACCCCCCCTTAATTCGAACACTGAAGCTTTCTTT
.	.	TRBJ2-3	TRBV9	CASSARDFYTDTQYF	TGTGCCAGCAGCGCTCGGGACTTCTACACAGATACGCAGTATTTT
TRBD1	.	TRBJ1-2	TRBV5-6	CASSFRDRVNYGYTF	TGTGCCAGCAGCTTTAGGGACAGGGTTAACTATGGCTACACCTTC
.	.	TRBJ1-2	TRBV4-1	CASSQDGYRTWGGYTF	TGCGCCAGCAGCCAAGATGGGTACAGGACATGGGGCGGCTACACCTTC
.	once	TRBJ1-3	TRBV19	CASSTLTGNTIYF	TGTGCCAGTAGTACCTTAACTGGAAACACCATATATTTT
TRBD2	few	TRBJ2-3	TRBV7-3	CASSPTGTSGGPDTQYF	TGTGCCAGCAGCCCAACCGGGACTAGCGGGGGACCAGATACGCAGTATTTT
.	.	TRBJ1-1	TRBV30	CAWSVPSRGFTEAFF	TGTGCCTGGAGTGTACCTTCACGGGGTTTCACTGAAGCTTTCTTT
TRBD1	.	TRBJ1-4	TRBV5-1	CASSGQGQGNEKLFF	TGCGCCAGCAGCGGCCAGGGACAGGGGAATGAAAAACTGTTTTTT
.	.	TRBJ1-2	TRBV5-4	CASSLGGAANYGYTF	TGTGCCAGCAGTCTTGGTGGGGCGGCCAACTATGGCTACACCTTC
TRBD1	.	TRBJ2-1	TRBV15	CATSSGRDRGLDEQFF	TGTGCCACCAGCAGCGGCCGGGACAGGGGACTCGATGAGCAGTTCTTC
TRBD1	once	TRBJ2-1	TRBV27	CASRPITGQGSNEQFF	TGTGCCAGCAGACCAATAACGGGACAGGGGTCCAATGAGCAGTTCTTC
.	.	TRBJ1-2	TRBV12-3/TRBV12-4	CASRAGERGYTF	TGTGCCAGCAGAGCAGGGGAGCGGGGCTACACCTTC
.	.	TRBJ2-7	TRBV11-2	CASSFRGYEQYF	TGTGCCAGCAGCTTTCGGGGCTACGAGCAGTACTTC
.	once	TRBJ2-7	TRBV6-1	CASSEWTGESYEQYF	TGTGCCAGCAGTGAATGGACGGGGGAATCCTACGAGCAGTACTTC
.	.	TRBJ2-7	TRBV7-2	CASSLGRGVYEQYF	TGTGCCAGCAGCTTAGGTCGCGGTGTATACGAGCAGTACTTC
TRBD2	once	TRBJ2-5	TRBV19	CASSISGGRRETQYF	TGTGCCAGTAGTATTAGCGGGGGGCGGAGAGAGACCCAGTACTTC
TRBD2	.	TRBJ2-7	TRBV6-5	CASSSTGGANEQYF	TGTGCCAGCAGTTCGACCGGGGGGGCCAACGAGCAGTACTTC
.	.	TRBJ1-2	TRBV4-2	CASSQDSQGLLYGYTF	TGTGCCAGCAGCCAAGATTCCCAGGGACTCCTCTATGGCTACACCTTC
TRBD1	.	TRBJ1-2	TRBV2	CASRTFQGALDGYTF	TGTGCCAGCAGGACCTTTCAGGGGGCGCTTGATGGCTACACCTTC